This TCR beta chain was documented in a study of CD8 T cells in ankylosing spondylitis. Findings of the study overall: In peripheral blood, disease-linked CD8+ clones occurred at relatively low frequencies. Characteristic of ankylosing spondylitis blood, it appeared, was a TCR beta motif comprising several highly homologous variants. Matched ankylosing spondylitis synovial fluid reportedly showed significant enrichment of disease-linked clones. Both synovial fluid and blood in reactive arthritis had previously been reported to carry some motif variants.

This clonotype was counted once. Its target is not known. One end of the junction varies from germline; a read error may be responsible. The CDR3 runs to 14 residues. TCRdb redid the calling of the 5' RACE reads with MiXCR, one entry per CDR3 protein. This table holds about 150,000 distinct CDR3 sequences, 40% to 50% found once. The chain joins TRBV12-3 or TRBV12-4 to TRBJ1-1, with 8 positions matching TRBD1. This TCR was recovered from a male donor with ankylosing spondylitis. Specimen: synovial fluid, either unsorted or a sorted T cell fraction (not recorded which). CDR3 DNA sequence: TGTGCCAGCACCAGGACAGGGCCCTTTACTGGAGCTTTCTTT. It codes for CASTRTGPFTGAFF.